What follows are 17 T cell receptor beta chains derived from one specimen sequenced in a study of blood T cell repertoires in COVID-19. Libraries were prepared by immunoSEQ multiplex PCR; TCRdb keeps only in-frame clonotypes and omits some of them. The table includes around 200,000 clones, around 85% detected once. The sequenced material came from peripheral blood. These receptors were collected from a human donor with active or convalescent COVID-19. The donor label of this sample is uncertain.

A few counts support this clone. V gene TRBV7-2 combines with J gene TRBJ1-1; unclear D gene. Germline-derived CDR1 and CDR2 are SGHTA and FQGNSA. This CDR3 has 15 residues. Trimming took off 0 bases at V and 1 base at J, with 9 bases between the two ends. The CDR3 loop is CASSLAGGKNTEAFF. CDR3 nucleotide sequence: TGTGCCAGCAGCTTAGCAGGCGGAAAGAACACTGAAGCTTTCTTT.

V usage is TRBV7-9 and J usage is TRBJ1-4, with D hard to call. Germline V gene sequence: CDR1 SEHNR, CDR2 FQNEAQ (reference sequence). V lost 2 bases and J 8 bases, leaving 12 bases between the germline ends. The CDR3 is 14 amino acids. The CDR3 reads CASSLRTDGEKLFF. CDR3 sequence (DNA): TGTGCCAGCAGCTTACGGACTGATGGAGAAAAACTGTTTTTT.

The V call is TRBV5-1, the J call TRBJ1-2, with D perhaps matching TRBD1 (5 bases). V was pared by 3 bases and J by 6 bases, with 18 bases between. This CDR3 has 15 residues. Per the germline V gene, CDR1 is SGHRS and CDR2 is YFSETQ. CDR3 loop: CASSSDPGNPDGYTF. The CDR3 bases are TGCGCCAGCAGCTCGGACCCAGGGAATCCAGATGGCTACACCTTC.

The chain is built from TRBV2 and TRBJ1-2; D not certain. The germline CDR1 and CDR2 sequences are SNHLY and FYNNEI. There are 12 residues in the CDR3. The V end lost 5 bases, the J end lost 6 bases, and 10 bases lay between the germline ends. CDR3 DNA sequence: TGTGCCAGCAGTTTGACACGCGATGGCTACACCTTC. Protein: CASSLTRDGYTF.

This clone was observed a single time. The J gene is TRBJ2-7, the V gene TRBV6-4; a possible D gene is TRBD2 (6 bases). The V and J ends lost 3 bases and 7 bases respectively, with 13 bases between them. This CDR3 has 13 amino acids. The germline V gene encodes CDR1 MRHNA and CDR2 SNTAGT. This chain's CDR3 is CASSESDGLEQYF. CDR3 DNA: TGTGCCAGCAGTGAAAGTGATGGACTAGAGCAGTACTTC.

V gene TRBV7-9 combines with J gene TRBJ2-7; TRBD1 matches at 10 bases. V lost 5 bases, J lost 6 bases, and 13 bases stayed unmatched. Germline V lookup: CDR1 SEHNR, CDR2 FQNEAQ (reference sequence). This CDR3 region has 16 residues. CDR3 sequence reads: CASSPGQGVFGGEQYF. In DNA, the CDR3 is TGTGCCAGCAGCCCAGGACAGGGGGTTTTCGGGGGCGAGCAGTACTTC.

This clone showed up many times. The V and J genes are TRBV7-9 and TRBJ1-1; TRBD1 matches at 8 bases. Germline V gene lookup returns CDR1 SEHNR and CDR2 FQNEAQ (reference sequence). V was clipped by 4 bases and J by 1 base; unmatched bases: 11. The length of the CDR3 is 17 residues. The CDR3 DNA is TGTGCCAGCAGCTCCCGTCGACAGGGGAGTCCGAACACTGAAGCTTTCTTT. As protein: CASSSRRQGSPNTEAFF.

This clone was detected a few times. This rearrangement joins TRBV6-6 to TRBJ2-7; 8 bases fit TRBD2. Germline V gene lookup returns CDR1 MNHNY and CDR2 SVGAGI (reference sequence). V was clipped by 5 bases and J by 6 bases; unmatched bases: 12. The CDR3 contains 15 residues. The CDR3 bases are TGTGCCAGCAGTACATACCAGATACGGGGGGGCGAGCAGTACTTC. It yields the protein CASSTYQIRGGEQYF.

The chain recombines TRBV4-2 with TRBJ2-7; the D gene is possibly TRBD1 (6 bases). This CDR3 comprises 14 residues. Per germline, CDR1 LGHNA and CDR2 YNFKEQ. The germline V and J ends were trimmed by 1 base and 7 bases, with 14 bases remaining between them. The DNA for the CDR3 is TGTGCCAGCAGCCAAGCCGGTACCACAGGGGAGCAGTACTTC. Amino acid sequence: CASSQAGTTGEQYF.

The chain uses TRBV11-2 and TRBJ2-7; 8 nucleotides line up with TRBD2. CDR1 and CDR2 from the germline V gene are SGHAT and FQNNGV. This CDR3 region has 15 residues. V lost 2 bases, J lost 3 bases, and 6 bases stayed unmatched. The DNA of the CDR3 is TGTGCCAGCAGCTTATATGCGGGGGGAAGCTACGAGCAGTACTTC. Protein product: CASSLYAGGSYEQYF. The whole variable domain, filled in from reference TRBV11-2 and TRBJ2-7, reads EAGVAQSPRYKIIEKRQSVAFWCNPISGHATLYWYQQILGQGPKLLIQFQNNGVVDDSQLPKDRFSAERLKGVDSTLKIQPAKLEDSAVYLCASSLYAGGSYEQYFGPGTRLTVT.

The rearrangement joins TRBV27 to TRBJ2-7; tentatively, D is TRBD1 (6 bases). V was trimmed by 11 bases and J by 5 bases, leaving 19 bases between them. Per the germline V gene, CDR1 is MNHEY and CDR2 is SMNVEV (reference sequence). This CDR3 region has 13 residues. The CDR3 sequence is CAAPGTPSNEQYF. CDR3 sequence (DNA): TGTGCCGCTCCAGGGACACCCAGTAACGAGCAGTACTTC.

The CDR3 loop is CASRGLAGLTDTQYF. CDR3 DNA: TGTGCCAGCAGGGGACTAGCGGGGCTCACAGATACGCAGTATTTT. The V call is TRBV2, the J call TRBJ2-3; 13 bases are shared with TRBD2. This CDR3 is built from 15 residues. Trimming cost V 6 bases and J 2 bases; bases outside gene matches: 2. CDR1 SNHLY and CDR2 FYNNEI come from the germline V gene.

The rearrangement links TRBV30 to TRBJ2-5; 8 positions match TRBD2. Per the germline V gene, CDR1 is GTSNPN and CDR2 is SVGIG (reference sequence). The CDR3 contains 15 residues. J lost 1 base, V lost 5 bases, and 9 bases had no gene match. The CDR3 reads CAWGVRSGGQETQYF. DNA for the CDR3: TGTGCCTGGGGGGTCCGAAGCGGGGGCCAAGAGACCCAGTACTTC.

The chain couples TRBV21-1 to TRBJ2-7; TRBD2 is taken as the D call from the table, unchecked against the DNA. TRBV21-1 is listed as a pseudogene. This CDR3 contains 18 residues. The CDR3 DNA follows: TGTGCCAGCAGCAAAGTTCCTAGCGGGGGGCCCCACTCCTACGAGCAGTACTTC. It translates to CASSKVPSGGPHSYEQYF.

This chain joins TRBV11-2 and TRBJ2-5, with a tentative D call TRBD1 (5 bases). Trimming took off 5 bases at V and 2 bases at J, with 15 bases between the two ends. The CDR3 extends over 15 amino acids. CDR1 and CDR2 from the germline V gene are SGHAT and FQNNGV. CDR3 loop: CASSQAPGHQETQYF. In DNA, the CDR3 is TGTGCCAGCAGCCAGGCCCCCGGACATCAAGAGACCCAGTACTTC.

This clone was seen once. The V call is TRBV19, the J call TRBJ1-2; TRBD1 matches 7 bases. Germline CDR1 reads LNHDA; CDR2 reads SQIVND (reference sequence). There are 15 residues in the CDR3. The V segment lost 9 bases and the J segment 2 bases; nucleotides outside the gene matches: 12. Here the CDR3 reads CASKTVGQSNYGYTF. CDR3 bases: TGTGCCAGCAAGACAGTGGGACAGTCGAACTATGGCTACACCTTC. Looking up the rest from reference TRBV19 and TRBJ1-2 gives the full variable domain: DGGITQSPKYLFRKEGQNVTLSCEQNLNHDAMYWYRQDPGQGLRLIYYSQIVNDFQKGDIAEGYSVSREKKESFPLTVTSAQKNPTAFYLCASKTVGQSNYGYTFGSGTRLTVV.

The chain employs TRBV6-5 and TRBJ1-1; the D gene is possibly TRBD1 (5 bases). The V end lost 2 bases, the J end lost 5 bases, and 15 bases lay between the germline ends. CDR3 length equals 15 residues. Per germline, CDR1 MNHEY and CDR2 SVGAGI. The CDR3 protein is CASSYGSGRGTEAFF. The CDR3 DNA reads as TGTGCCAGCAGTTACGGTTCGGGGAGGGGTACTGAAGCTTTCTTT.